Following are 15 T cell receptor beta chains from one sample sequenced in a study of radiation and T cells in renal cell carcinoma (dated by TCRdb to 2020 to 2022). The time point label on this specimen signifies: blood 2 weeks post-SBRT. This specimen's treatment or condition label, per the study, means: 15 Gy SBRT to primary tumor, nephrectomy 4 weeks later. Library construction relied on the immunoSEQ multiplex PCR assay. Imported from immuneACCESS, the table was reduced by TCRdb to in-frame sequences with V and J called. These copies leave out some clones; in studies compared against another copy, an unresolved V gene accounts for under half, and the cause of the remainder is not known. Recorded for this sample are 100,000 to 150,000 clones; around 80% of them occurred a single time. Approximately 6.3% of the sample is taken by the ten largest. Material: blood, obtained from a patient whose treatment included radiotherapy and nephrectomy. These receptors all stem from a man aged 50 or older with renal cell carcinoma.

The J gene is TRBJ1-2, the V gene TRBV11-2; maybe TRBD1 (5 bases). Germline CDR1 SGHAT, CDR2 FQNNGV. The CDR3 is 12 residues long. The V gene lost 7 bases and the J gene lost 5 bases, with 11 bases spanning the gap. CDR3 bases: TGTGCCAGCAAGGGCAGGGCTTATGGCTACACCTTC. This translates into CASKGRAYGYTF.

The gene calls are TRBV29-1 and TRBJ1-1; 7 nucleotides align to TRBD1. The V segment lost 3 bases and the J segment 11 bases; nucleotides outside the gene matches: 6. This CDR3 has 11 amino acids. CDR1 is SQVTM, CDR2 ANQGSEA, per germline. Here the CDR3 DNA reads TGCAGCGTTGACAGGGGGGATGGGGCTTTCTTT. Translated: CSVDRGDGAFF.

V is TRBV9 and J is TRBJ2-5, with D maybe TRBD1 (6 bases). The CDR3 has 16 amino acids. The V and J ends lost 0 bases and 2 bases respectively, with 14 bases between them. CDR1 is SGDLS, CDR2 YYNGEE, per germline. The CDR3 loop reads CASSVGTGLEQETQYF. The DNA for the CDR3 is TGTGCCAGCAGCGTAGGAACAGGGTTGGAGCAAGAGACCCAGTACTTC.

The V and J genes are TRBV7-2 and TRBJ2-7; weak D call: TRBD2 (5 bases). Germline assignment: CDR1 SGHTA and CDR2 FQGNSA. The CDR3 totals 12 residues. V lost 5 bases to trimming and J lost 7 bases, with 12 bases between them. The CDR3 DNA is TGTGCCAGCAGCCCCTTTGGGGAGGAGCAGTACTTC. It specifies CASSPFGEEQYF.

The chain recombines TRBV18 with TRBJ2-7, with 10 bases aligning to TRBD1. CDR3 length equals 15 residues. V was pared by 3 bases and J by 5 bases, with 7 bases of the junction left unmatched. Germline CDR1 KGHSH, CDR2 LQKENI. DNA for the CDR3: TGTGCCAGCTCACCTTTGGGACAGGGGAGGGACGAGCAGTACTTC. Protein sequence: CASSPLGQGRDEQYF.

V and J are TRBV28 and TRBJ1-2; 9 nucleotides match TRBD1. The V and J ends lost 4 bases and 8 bases, in that order; junction bases with no gene match: 17. This CDR3 has 17 residues. Germline V gives CDR1 MDHEN, CDR2 SYDVKM. CDR3 sequence (DNA): TGTGCCAGCAGTTCCCCGGGACAGGGTTTATTTGGAGGGGGCTACACCTTC. Translation gives CASSSPGQGLFGGGYTF.

The rearrangement links TRBV30 to TRBJ2-7, with D possibly TRBD1 on 6 matching bases. V gave up 1 base and J gave up 2 bases, with 9 bases separating them. Germline V gives CDR1 GTSNPN, CDR2 SVGIG (reference sequence). This CDR3 has 13 residues. CDR3 sequence: CAWSGTVAYEQYF. The CDR3 DNA follows: TGTGCCTGGAGTGGGACAGTCGCCTACGAGCAGTACTTC.

The rearrangement links TRBV5-1 to TRBJ2-5, with D perhaps being TRBD1 or TRBD2 (6 bases each). The CDR3 length is 17 residues. Germline V gene lookup returns CDR1 SGHRS and CDR2 YFSETQ. The V gene lost 5 bases and the J gene lost 2 bases, with 22 bases spanning the gap. This CDR3 reads CASSGGLSPFLQETQYF. The CDR3 nucleotides read TGCGCCAGCAGTGGGGGGCTAAGCCCTTTCCTACAAGAGACCCAGTACTTC.

The chain has TRBV2 and TRBJ2-3; the D call may be TRBD1 or TRBD2 (5 bases each). The CDR3 consists of 13 residues. Deletions cut 8 bases from V and 0 bases from J, with 9 bases between. Germline V CDR1 and CDR2: SNHLY, FYNNEI. DNA for the CDR3: TGTGCCAGCGGGGGTACCAGCACAGATACGCAGTATTTT. Protein product: CASGGTSTDTQYF.

The gene calls are TRBV19 and TRBJ2-2; 12 nucleotides agree with TRBD1. The CDR3 is made up of 17 amino acids. The J segment lost 3 bases and the V segment lost 3 bases, leaving 5 bases of the junction unmatched. Germline V lookup: CDR1 LNHDA, CDR2 SQIVND (reference sequence). This CDR3 is CASSITRDRGHTGELFF. In DNA, the CDR3 is TGTGCCAGTAGTATCACCCGGGACAGGGGGCACACCGGGGAGCTGTTTTTT.

V gene TRBV29-1 combines with J gene TRBJ1-1; D gene uncertain. CDR1 SQVTM and CDR2 ANQGSEA come from the germline V gene. This CDR3 is 13 amino acids long. Trimming removed 7 bases from V and 0 bases from J, with 12 bases in between. CDR3 nucleotide sequence: TGCAGCGGGACGGCGGGGTTGAACACTGAAGCTTTCTTT. Amino acid sequence: CSGTAGLNTEAFF.

The CDR3 region has the DNA TGCAGCGTTGCGTCCGACACCCGGGCGAGGTACTTC. This translates into CSVASDTRARYF. This chain joins TRBV29-1 and TRBJ2-7; D call uncertain. Germline lookup yields CDR1 SQVTM and CDR2 ANQGSEA. The CDR3 has 12 amino acids. V dropped 4 bases and J dropped 12 bases, with 19 bases sitting between them.

The V call is TRBV5-4, the J call TRBJ2-7, with 7 bases lining up with TRBD2. Germline V CDR1 and CDR2: SGHNT, YYREEE (reference sequence). Germline trimming cut 4 bases from V and 2 bases from J; bases unmatched to any gene: 9. CDR3 length: 15 amino acids. CDR3 bases: TGTGCCAGCAGCAACACCCGGACTAGTACCTACGAGCAGTACTTC. Translating it yields CASSNTRTSTYEQYF.

V usage is TRBV9 and J usage is TRBJ1-1; 11 positions agree with TRBD1. The CDR3 is made up of 15 amino acids. V trimming: 4 bases; J trimming: 3 bases; junction bases outside the gene matches: 5. Germline CDR1 SGDLS, CDR2 YYNGEE. The CDR3 DNA reads TGTGCCAGCAGCCACGGGACAGGGGGGGACACTGAAGCTTTCTTT. This translates into CASSHGTGGDTEAFF.

V gene TRBV9 combines with J gene TRBJ1-5; D remains unclear. Germline V gene sequence: CDR1 SGDLS, CDR2 YYNGEE. The CDR3 covers 14 residues. Trimming took 4 bases from V and 5 from J, leaving 13 bases between them. CDR3 loop: CASSPWGLDQPQHF. The CDR3 bases are TGTGCCAGCAGCCCATGGGGTCTGGATCAGCCCCAGCATTTT.